The next 28 T cell receptor beta chains were all read from a single sample in a study of control samples from healthy donors and cancer patients. The protocol was immunoSEQ multiplex PCR, while the TCRdb copy is restricted to in-frame clones and leaves out a portion. The table lists 150,000 to 200,000 clones, 94% of them singletons. The sample comprised blood. The receptors shown here come from a woman younger than 30 in good health.

V and J are TRBV5-1 and TRBJ2-2; 7 bases match TRBD1. The V gene end was trimmed by 0 bases and the J gene end by 1 base; junction bases not matched to a gene: 6. This CDR3 is built from 17 residues. Germline values: CDR1 SGHRS, CDR2 YFSETQ. This CDR3 reads CASSLEGGGRNTGELFF. DNA for the CDR3: TGCGCCAGCAGCTTGGAAGGGGGCGGACGGAACACCGGGGAGCTGTTTTTT.

The J gene is TRBJ2-3, the V gene TRBV4-1; 15 nucleotides align to TRBD2. With 2 bases clipped from V and 4 bases from J, the junction kept 7 bases outside the gene matches. From germline, CDR1 is MGHRA and CDR2 YSYEKL. This CDR3 region has 18 residues. The chain's CDR3 is CASSQSGLAGGSADTQYF. CDR3 nucleotide sequence: TGCGCCAGCAGCCAATCGGGACTAGCGGGAGGTAGCGCAGATACGCAGTATTTT.

The chain recombines TRBV7-9 with TRBJ2-5, with 10 bases identical to TRBD1. The CDR3 has 14 amino acids. Germline CDR1 SEHNR, CDR2 FQNEAQ (reference sequence). With V trimmed by 5 bases and J by 5 bases, 5 bases remained unmatched. As DNA, the CDR3 is TGTGCCAGCAGCCCTGACAGGGGGCGTGAGACCCAGTACTTC. The encoded protein is CASSPDRGRETQYF.

The V gene is TRBV6-5, the J gene TRBJ2-7; 8 bases are shared with TRBD2. The CDR3 is 13 amino acids. Trimming cost V 4 bases and J 3 bases; bases outside gene matches: 2. Per germline, CDR1 MNHEY and CDR2 SVGAGI. The CDR3 coding sequence is TGTGCCAGCAGTTTGAGCGGGGGCTACGAGCAGTACTTC. Amino acid sequence: CASSLSGGYEQYF.

The chain joins TRBV6-1 to TRBJ2-7; D unclear. The CDR3 totals 14 residues. V was pared by 0 bases and J by 0 bases, with 6 bases between. Germline CDR1 MNHNS, CDR2 SASEGT. The CDR3 bases are TGTGCCAGCAGTGAAGCCACTACCTCCTACGAGCAGTACTTC. It is translated as CASSEATTSYEQYF.

The chain recombines TRBV6-5 with TRBJ2-3; no clear D. The CDR3 is made up of 12 amino acids. Looked up from germline, CDR1 is MNHEY and CDR2 is SVGAGI. V was pared by 8 bases and J by 6 bases, with 12 bases between. CDR3 DNA sequence: TGTGCCAGCGGAATTTCCCCCGATACGCAGTATTTT. Its translation is CASGISPDTQYF.

J is TRBJ2-2 and V is TRBV3-1 (or the pseudogene TRBV3-2); 8 bases map to TRBD1. V gave up 3 bases and J gave up 1 base; unmatched junction bases: 10. CDR1 and CDR2 from the germline V gene are LGHDT and YNNKEL (reference sequence). The CDR3 runs to 18 residues. CDR3 sequence reads: CASSHLLRDRRNTGELFF. As DNA, the CDR3 is TGTGCCAGCAGCCACCTACTCCGGGACAGGAGGAACACCGGGGAGCTGTTTTTT.

The chain is built from TRBV19 and TRBJ1-1; unclear D gene. The germline V and J ends were trimmed by 6 bases and 3 bases, with 17 bases remaining between them. This CDR3 spans 15 amino acids. Germline assignment: CDR1 LNHDA and CDR2 SQIVND (reference sequence). CDR3 bases: TGTGCCAGTAGCGAGTGGGGTTCTTCCGACACTGAAGCTTTCTTT. It yields the protein CASSEWGSSDTEAFF.

The rearrangement joins TRBV9 to TRBJ1-2; unclear D gene. This CDR3 has 14 amino acids. Germline CDR1 and CDR2: SGDLS and YYNGEE. V lost 0 bases and J lost 5, with 11 bases in between. The CDR3 nucleotides read TGTGCCAGCAGCGTAGCAGGCAGTATGTATGGCTACACCTTC. This sequence encodes CASSVAGSMYGYTF. The whole variable domain, remainder taken from reference TRBV9 and TRBJ1-2, is DSGVTQTPKHLITATGQRVTLRCSPRSGDLSVYWYQQSLDQGLQFLIQYYNGEERAKGNILERFSAQQFPDLHSELNLSSLELGDSALYFCASSVAGSMYGYTFGSGTRLTVV.

V gene TRBV3-1 (or the pseudogene TRBV3-2) combines with J gene TRBJ2-1; no firm D call. Trimming took 2 bases from V and 4 from J, leaving 3 bases between them. The CDR3 covers 12 residues. The germline CDR1 and CDR2 sequences are LGHDT and YNNKEL (reference sequence). This CDR3 reads CASSQRYNEQFF. The DNA for the CDR3 is TGTGCCAGCAGCCAACGTTACAATGAGCAGTTCTTC.

Of note for this clone: An end of the junction differs from the germline gene, which may be a read error. V and J are TRBV6-2 or TRBV6-3 and TRBJ1-1, with TRBD1 as a possible D gene (5 bases). Germline CDR1 and CDR2: MNHEY and SVGEGT. The CDR3 sequence is 15 residues long. The CDR3 DNA follows: TGTGCCAGCAGCCTCTGGGGGAGGAGCAACATTGAAGCTTTCTTT. This gives the protein CASSLWGRSNIEAFF.

A single count supports this clone. V is TRBV11-3 and J is TRBJ2-3; TRBD1 agrees at 7 bases. The CDR3 has 15 amino acids. J was trimmed by 7 bases and V by 5 bases; bases with no gene match: 12. Germline-derived CDR1 and CDR2 are SGHNT and YENEEA. CDR3 sequence reads: CASSRGTATHHTQYF. The CDR3 nucleotides are TGTGCCAGCAGCCGAGGGACAGCTACACATCATACGCAGTATTTT.

The chain uses TRBV10-2 and TRBJ2-7; D is unresolved. The CDR3 loop spans 14 amino acids. The germline V gene encodes CDR1 WSHSY and CDR2 SAAADI. The V gene lost 3 bases and the J gene lost 7 bases, with 16 bases spanning the gap. Here the CDR3 reads CASSDLIRNTEQYF. The CDR3 coding sequence is TGCGCCAGCAGTGATCTAATTAGGAATACGGAGCAGTACTTC.

The chain links TRBV27 to TRBJ2-1, with D possibly TRBD2 on 5 matching bases. CDR3 length: 16 amino acids. Trimming removed 5 bases at V and 3 bases at J, with 17 bases between. CDR1 and CDR2 (germline): MNHEY, SMNVEV (reference sequence). The CDR3 protein is CASSGPGSDNYNEQFF. The CDR3 nucleotides are TGTGCCAGCAGTGGGCCGGGTAGCGACAACTACAATGAGCAGTTCTTC.

CDR3 protein: CASSFLSAGAAYNEQFF. DNA of the CDR3: TGCGCCAGCAGCTTTCTGTCAGCGGGGGCCGCCTACAATGAGCAGTTCTTC. The chain links TRBV5-1 to TRBJ2-1, with 8 bases aligning to TRBD2. The CDR3 is made up of 17 amino acids. CDR1 and CDR2 (germline): SGHRS, YFSETQ. Trimming at V came to 2 bases and at J to 2 bases, leaving 9 bases not matched to a gene.

The rearrangement joins TRBV5-5 to TRBJ1-5, with TRBD1 matching over 9 bases. The germline V gene encodes CDR1 SGHKS and CDR2 YYEKEE (reference sequence). Trimming cost V 3 bases and J 7 bases; bases outside gene matches: 11. The CDR3 spans 16 residues. The CDR3 region has the DNA TGTGCCAGCAGCTCCCGTCTGGGACAGGGACACCAGCCCCAGCATTTT. Its translation is CASSSRLGQGHQPQHF.

This chain uses TRBV19 with TRBJ1-4; D not certain. Germline CDR1 reads LNHDA; CDR2 reads SQIVND (reference sequence). The V end was cut by 2 bases, the J end by 4 bases, with 14 bases between. The CDR3 contains 16 residues. As DNA, the CDR3 is TGTGCCAGTAGTATACAGGACTACTGGGGTAATGAAAAACTGTTTTTT. Its protein product is CASSIQDYWGNEKLFF.

This chain uses TRBV6-5 with TRBJ2-3, with 9 bases fitting TRBD2. The CDR3 is 14 amino acids. J lost 1 base, V lost 7 bases, and 3 bases had no gene match. CDR1 and CDR2 (germline): MNHEY, SVGAGI. As DNA, the CDR3 is TGTGCCAGCACGACTAGCGGACGCACAGATACGCAGTATTTT. It translates to CASTTSGRTDTQYF.

The V and J genes are TRBV28 and TRBJ1-5; TRBD1 is a possible D gene (6 bases). Trimming left V 4 bases short and J 9 bases short, with 10 bases between. This CDR3 is 12 amino acids long. Germline assignment: CDR1 MDHEN and CDR2 SYDVKM. The CDR3 bases are TGTGCCAGCAGTTCAGGGGCTCGGCCCCAGCATTTT. Its protein product is CASSSGARPQHF.

This chain uses TRBV11-3 with TRBJ2-7; 14 bases agree with TRBD2. This CDR3 has 17 amino acids. J was trimmed by 5 bases and V by 5 bases; bases with no gene match: 11. Germline CDR1 is SGHNT and CDR2 is YENEEA. CDR3 nucleotide sequence: TGTGCCAGCAGCCGCCGACTAGCGGGGGGGCTTGGCGACGAGCAGTACTTC. This codes for CASSRRLAGGLGDEQYF.

The chain recombines TRBV11-2 with TRBJ2-5; D remains ambiguous. Per the germline V gene, CDR1 is SGHAT and CDR2 is FQNNGV. The ends were cut back, 5 bases at V and 5 bases at J, with 6 bases in the middle. CDR3 length: 11 residues. The CDR3 region has the DNA TGTGCCAGCAGCCAGAAGGAGACCCAGTACTTC. This sequence encodes CASSQKETQYF.

The J gene is TRBJ2-2, the V gene TRBV5-6; 9 bases align to TRBD1. Germline V CDR1 and CDR2: SGHDT, YYEEEE. This CDR3 has 16 residues. The V gene end was trimmed by 1 base and the J gene end by 4 bases; junction bases not matched to a gene: 5. The CDR3 sequence is CASSLWTGVFTGELFF. The CDR3 nucleotides are TGTGCCAGCAGCTTGTGGACAGGGGTGTTCACCGGGGAGCTGTTTTTT.

This chain links TRBV27 with TRBJ2-1; 9 nucleotides match TRBD2. This CDR3 has 18 amino acids. CDR1 is MNHEY and CDR2 is SMNVEV in the germline V gene (reference sequence). J was trimmed by 6 bases and V by 0 bases; bases with no gene match: 12. CDR3 bases: TGTGCCAGCAGTTTATCAGCCTACGCGGGAGGGCCGCGCAATGAGCAGTTCTTC. This gives the protein CASSLSAYAGGPRNEQFF.

The rearrangement links TRBV5-5 to TRBJ2-1, with 7 positions matching TRBD2. V shed 4 bases, J shed 3 bases, and the junction held 7 bases outside the gene matches. There are 15 residues in the CDR3. Germline V gene lookup returns CDR1 SGHKS and CDR2 YYEKEE (reference sequence). The CDR3 DNA follows: TGTGCCAGCAGCCGGGACTACCCGGTCTACAATGAGCAGTTCTTC. This codes for CASSRDYPVYNEQFF.

The gene calls are TRBV2 and TRBJ1-1; D ambiguous. V lost 6 bases, J lost 0 bases, and 14 bases lay in between. CDR3 length: 15 amino acids. The V gene's germline CDR1 is SNHLY and CDR2 FYNNEI. The chain's CDR3 is CASSPPRGMNTEAFF. CDR3 nucleotide sequence: TGTGCCAGCAGCCCTCCGAGAGGAATGAACACTGAAGCTTTCTTT.

The V gene is TRBV28, the J gene TRBJ1-2, with 7 bases aligning to TRBD1. The CDR3 contains 13 residues. Unmatched junction bases numbered 5, after V lost 4 bases and J lost 6 bases. Germline values: CDR1 MDHEN, CDR2 SYDVKM. The CDR3 region is CASSSRTGDGYTF. In DNA, the CDR3 is TGTGCCAGCAGTTCAAGGACAGGAGATGGCTACACCTTC.

The V call is TRBV10-1, the J call TRBJ2-7, with TRBD2 as a possible D gene (5 bases). From germline, CDR1 is WNHNN and CDR2 SYGVQD (reference sequence). V lost 0 bases, J lost 3 bases, and 12 bases lay in between. This CDR3 has 15 amino acids. The CDR3 is CASSESTRGSYEQYF. The CDR3 DNA reads as TGCGCCAGCAGTGAGTCGACTCGGGGTAGCTACGAGCAGTACTTC.

The chain carries TRBV2 and TRBJ1-6, with D possibly being TRBD1 (5 bases). Trimming stripped 2 bases from V and 7 bases from J, with 12 bases between. The CDR3 length is 15 residues. Germline CDR1 SNHLY, CDR2 FYNNEI. CDR3 sequence: CASSERGNGNSPLHF. Written as DNA, the CDR3 is TGTGCCAGCAGTGAAAGGGGAAATGGAAATTCACCCCTCCACTTT.